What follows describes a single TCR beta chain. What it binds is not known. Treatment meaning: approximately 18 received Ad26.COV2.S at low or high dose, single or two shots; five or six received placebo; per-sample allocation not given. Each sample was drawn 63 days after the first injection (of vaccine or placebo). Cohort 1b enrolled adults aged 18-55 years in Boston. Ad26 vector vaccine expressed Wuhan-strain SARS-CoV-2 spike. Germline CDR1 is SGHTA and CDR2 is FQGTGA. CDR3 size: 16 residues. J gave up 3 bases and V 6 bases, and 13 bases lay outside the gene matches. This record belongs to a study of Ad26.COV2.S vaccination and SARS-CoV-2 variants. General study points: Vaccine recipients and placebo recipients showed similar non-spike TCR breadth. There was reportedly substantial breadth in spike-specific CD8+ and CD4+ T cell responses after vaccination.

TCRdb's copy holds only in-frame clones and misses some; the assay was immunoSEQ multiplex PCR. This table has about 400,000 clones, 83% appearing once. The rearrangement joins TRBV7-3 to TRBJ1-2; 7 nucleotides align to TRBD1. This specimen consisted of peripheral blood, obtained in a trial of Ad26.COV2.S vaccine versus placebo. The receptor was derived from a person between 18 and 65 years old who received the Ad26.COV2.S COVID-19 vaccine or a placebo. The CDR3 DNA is TGTGCCAGCAGTCACGAACACAGGGGTGTGCACTATGGCTACACCTTC. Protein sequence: CASSHEHRGVHYGYTF. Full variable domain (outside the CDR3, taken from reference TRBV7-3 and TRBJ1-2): GAGVSQTPSNKVTEKGKYVELRCDPISGHTALYWYRQSLGQGPEFLIYFQGTGAADDSGLPNDRFFAVRPEGSVSTLKIQRTERGDSAVYLCASSHEHRGVHYGYTFGSGTRLTVV.